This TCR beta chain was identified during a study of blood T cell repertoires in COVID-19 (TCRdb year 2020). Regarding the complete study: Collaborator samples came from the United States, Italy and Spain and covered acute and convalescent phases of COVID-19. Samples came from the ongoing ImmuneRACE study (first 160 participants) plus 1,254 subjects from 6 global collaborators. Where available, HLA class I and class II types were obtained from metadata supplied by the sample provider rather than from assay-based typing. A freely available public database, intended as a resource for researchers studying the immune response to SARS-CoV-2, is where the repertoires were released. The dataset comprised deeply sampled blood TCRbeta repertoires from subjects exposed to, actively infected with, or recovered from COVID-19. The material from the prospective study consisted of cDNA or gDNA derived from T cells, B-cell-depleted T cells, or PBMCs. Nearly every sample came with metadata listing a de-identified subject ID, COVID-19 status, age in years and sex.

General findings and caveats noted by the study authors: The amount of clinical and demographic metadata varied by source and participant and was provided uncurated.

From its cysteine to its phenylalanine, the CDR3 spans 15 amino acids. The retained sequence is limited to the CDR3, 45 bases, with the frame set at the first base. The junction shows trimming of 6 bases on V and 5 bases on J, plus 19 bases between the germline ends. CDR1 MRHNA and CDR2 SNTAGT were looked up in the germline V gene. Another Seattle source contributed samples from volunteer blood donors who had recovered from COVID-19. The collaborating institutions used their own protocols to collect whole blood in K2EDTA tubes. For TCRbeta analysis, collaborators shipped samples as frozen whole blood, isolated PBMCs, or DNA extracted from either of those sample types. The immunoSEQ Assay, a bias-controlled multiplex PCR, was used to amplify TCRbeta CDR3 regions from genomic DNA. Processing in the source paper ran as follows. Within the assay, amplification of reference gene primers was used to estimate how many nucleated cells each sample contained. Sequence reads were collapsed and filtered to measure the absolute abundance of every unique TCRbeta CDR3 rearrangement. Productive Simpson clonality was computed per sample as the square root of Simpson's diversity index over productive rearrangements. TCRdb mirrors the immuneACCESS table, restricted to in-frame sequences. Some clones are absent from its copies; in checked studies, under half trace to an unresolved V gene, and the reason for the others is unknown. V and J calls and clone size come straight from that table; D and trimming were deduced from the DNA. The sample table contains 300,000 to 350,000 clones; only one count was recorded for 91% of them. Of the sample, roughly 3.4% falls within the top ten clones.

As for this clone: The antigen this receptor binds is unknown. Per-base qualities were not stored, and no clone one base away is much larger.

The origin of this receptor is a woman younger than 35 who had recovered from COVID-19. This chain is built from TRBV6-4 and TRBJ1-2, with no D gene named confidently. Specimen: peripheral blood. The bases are TGTGCCAGCAGCCCCGAGGGAGGCGGACCATATGGCTACACCTTC. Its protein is CASSPEGGGPYGYTF.